This TCR beta chain originates from a study of beta chain features in type 1 diabetes listed by TCRdb under 2018. About the investigation overall: Patients and healthy donors did not differ in mean age, gender distribution, total cell number or subset yield. A total of roughly 100 million sorted cells were examined across all samples, and a strong correlation was observed between cell number per subset and RNA yield. The study compared TCRB repertoires of sorted circulating CD4+ T cell subsets between recently diagnosed type 1 diabetes patients and matched healthy donors. Regulatory and stem cell-like memory subsets were isolated from only 8 patients and roughly eight healthy donors, whereas naive and central memory subsets came from all 30 or so donors.

All of the isolated RNA was reverse transcribed with the High Capacity cDNA Reverse Transcription Kit, so expressed TCRB transcripts were sequenced. Stem cell-like memory T cell samples underwent survey-depth immunoSEQ sequencing, averaging roughly 1 million total reads per sample. Sorted cells were lysed in RLT buffer, and RNA was extracted using DNase-treated RNeasy Micro or Mini kits according to cell number. To prevent cross-contamination, each cell subset was processed individually, whereas patient and healthy donor samples were processed jointly. Using the immunoSEQ multiplex PCR, TCRB sequences were amplified from cDNA into 87-bp fragments spanning the CDR3 region. Sequencing of the amplicons was done on the Illumina HiSeq platform. As for the original processing: Synthetic template baselines were used to correct PCR bias computationally, reads within Hamming distance 2 were collapsed, and singletons that could not be merged were discarded. Reads were aligned against IMGT to assign V, D and J genes, CDR3 length and insertions or deletions at six rearrangement sites. Within each subset, clonotype counts were normalized to sorted cell number, and only after that were true diversity and Gini coefficients computed with the tcR R package. The overlap coefficient, calculated on TCRB nucleotide sequences, was used to measure repertoire sharing. TCRdb re-hosts the immuneACCESS table, in-frame sequences only. Its copies lack some clones; in the studies checked, an unresolved V gene accounts for under half of them, and the cause for the rest is not known. That table is the source of V, J and clone size, and D and trimming were worked out from the DNA. The sample yields about 22,000 clones; more than 45% were counted once. The leading ten clones occupy 0.37% of the sample.

Each donor gave one peripheral blood draw, averaging approximately 120 mL, which was collected into heparinised tubes. A BD FACSAria II was used to sort naive, central memory, regulatory and stem cell-like memory CD4+ T cells with a panel that included CD45RO, CCR7, CD25, CD127, CD95 and CD27. Purity was above 95% for every sorted population. PBMCs were isolated right away by Lymphoprep density gradient centrifugation and were stained directly, without culture. Samples were stained and sorted in pairs, with one healthy donor and one patient per experiment, so that batch effects were minimized. For this clone: The antigen it recognizes is unknown. Base qualities were left out, and no much larger clone turns up one base away.

V is reduced by 1 base and J by 4 bases, leaving a spacing of 20 bases between them. The germline V gene supplies CDR1 SGHTA and CDR2 FQGNSA. The CDR3 goes from the cysteine to the phenylalanine over 17 residues. Just the 51-base CDR3 DNA is kept, in frame starting at base 1. What the authors observed across the whole study: Fewer insertions and more nucleotide deletions at VDJ recombination sites were observed in patients with type 1 diabetes, implying thymic rearrangement abnormalities. Only small numbers of individuals were included in the HLA sub-analyses, which left unresolved whether HLA type had any influence on TCRB rearrangement. PCR might favor shorter templates, but patient and control samples were amplified and corrected together, so any skew would affect both groups equally. Sequencing cDNA rather than genomic DNA could over-represent highly expressing activated cells, although activation and CD3 levels did not differ between groups. Naive, central memory and regulatory TCRB repertoires appeared to be more alike among patients than among healthy donors. A moderate but significant shortening of TCRB CDR3 length was observed in type 1 diabetes patients in all four CD4+ subsets.

This receptor chain uses TRBV7-2 and TRBJ2-7; TRBD2 is a weak D gene call, 5 bases matching. The sequenced material came from stem cell memory CD4+ T cells from blood. The sample's cell subset or site label is to be understood as: stem cell-like memory CD4+ T cells. The sequence came from a man younger than 30 with type 1 diabetes. The sequence in DNA is TGTGCCAGCAGCTTAGTGCCTCAACCGACTACCCGATACGAGCAGTACTTC. Translated, it gives CASSLVPQPTTRYEQYF.